Presented here are 25 T cell receptor beta chains from one specimen sequenced in a study of cytomegalovirus exposure and HLA in healthy donors. Profiling relied on immunoSEQ multiplex PCR, and the TCRdb table lists in-frame clones only, not all of them. In the table there are some 69,000 clones, approximately 93% of which are singletons. The sample was PBMCs. The receptors were sampled from a man between 18 and 29 years old in good health and CMV-seropositive.

V and J are TRBV27 and TRBJ2-1; TRBD2 matches at 7 bases. The CDR3 loop spans 12 amino acids. V shed 8 bases and J 5 bases; nucleotides not matched to a gene: 3. Germline CDR1 and CDR2: MNHEY and SMNVEV (reference sequence). CDR3 sequence: CASGDYHNEQFF. In nucleotides, the CDR3 is TGTGCCAGCGGGGACTATCACAATGAGCAGTTCTTC.

V and J are TRBV28 and TRBJ2-7, with D perhaps matching TRBD1 (6 bases). Germline V lookup: CDR1 MDHEN, CDR2 SYDVKM. The V end lost 6 bases, the J end lost 3 bases, and 12 bases lay between the germline ends. This CDR3 is 13 amino acids long. In DNA, the CDR3 is TGTGCCAGCAGCCCAGACAGGAACTACGAGCAGTACTTC. It is translated as CASSPDRNYEQYF.

This rearrangement joins TRBV5-5 to TRBJ2-5, with D maybe TRBD2 (6 bases). Germline CDR1 and CDR2: SGHKS and YYEKEE (reference sequence). Trimming stripped 2 bases from V and 4 bases from J, with 15 bases between. This CDR3 has 15 residues. CDR3 in DNA: TGTGCCAGCAGCTTTGACTACTCGGGGGTAGAGACCCAGTACTTC. Its translation: CASSFDYSGVETQYF.

The chain joins TRBV9 to TRBJ2-1; weak D call: TRBD1 (5 bases). Looked up from germline, CDR1 is SGDLS and CDR2 is YYNGEE. This CDR3 has 15 amino acids. Trimming took 3 bases from V and 1 from J, leaving 11 bases between them. The CDR3 reads CASSAQGTSYNEQFF. The CDR3, as DNA: TGTGCCAGCAGCGCCCAGGGCACGTCCTACAATGAGCAGTTCTTC.

The V call is TRBV29-1, the J call TRBJ2-1; weak D call: TRBD2 (5 bases). The CDR3 loop spans 15 amino acids. Trimming cost V 7 bases and J 4 bases, with 20 bases left between them. Germline values: CDR1 SQVTM, CDR2 ANQGSEA. The CDR3 region has the DNA TGCAGCGCCCCGGAGTCAGGCGGGCCTTACAATGAGCAGTTCTTC. Translated: CSAPESGGPYNEQFF.

The chain employs TRBV6-6 and TRBJ1-1; 8 nucleotides line up with TRBD1. Looked up from germline, CDR1 is MNHNY and CDR2 is SVGAGI (reference sequence). The V gene end was trimmed by 2 bases and the J gene end by 5 bases; junction bases not matched to a gene: 10. The CDR3 is 16 amino acids. CDR3 nucleotides: TGTGCCAGCAGTTACCTTAGGACAGGGAGGGGTACTGAAGCTTTCTTT. As protein: CASSYLRTGRGTEAFF.

The chain links TRBV19 to TRBJ1-2; D gene ambiguous. Germline V CDR1 and CDR2: LNHDA, SQIVND (reference sequence). There are 15 residues in the CDR3. V gave up 5 bases and J gave up 3 bases, with 16 bases separating them. CDR3 region: CASSPRIGRDYGYTF. In DNA form, the CDR3 reads TGTGCCAGTAGTCCTCGGATAGGGAGGGACTATGGCTACACCTTC.

Here the CDR3 DNA reads TGTGCCAGCAGCACTAATTCAGCGGGAGTTTTGGTCAAGCAGTACTTC. This translates into CASSTNSAGVLVKQYF. The chain has TRBV7-2 and TRBJ2-7; 8 nucleotides line up with TRBD2. Trimming took 5 bases from V and 8 from J; bases not matched to a gene: 17. The germline V gene has CDR1 SGHTA and CDR2 FQGNSA. This CDR3 spans 16 amino acids.

This clone was detected only once. The V call is TRBV6-6, the J call TRBJ2-1; no reliable D call. Germline-derived CDR1 and CDR2 are MNHNY and SVGAGI (reference sequence). Deletions cut 4 bases from V and 8 bases from J, with 6 bases between. This CDR3 is 11 amino acids long. The CDR3 is CASSLGYEQFF. In DNA, the CDR3 is TGTGCCAGCAGTTTGGGCTATGAGCAGTTCTTC.

This chain links TRBV28 with TRBJ2-7; D perhaps matches TRBD1 (6 bases). Germline-derived CDR1 and CDR2 are MDHEN and SYDVKM. Trimming left V 6 bases short and J 4 bases short, with 22 bases between. The CDR3 is 16 residues long. The CDR3 region is CASSHDRQPSQYEQYF. CDR3 coding DNA: TGTGCCAGCAGCCATGACAGGCAACCCTCTCAGTACGAGCAGTACTTC. The variable domain in full, with the rest retrieved from reference TRBV28 and TRBJ2-7, is DVKVTQSSRYLVKRTGEKVFLECVQDMDHENMFWYRQDPGLGLRLIYFSYDVKMKEKGDIPEGYSVSREKKERFSLILESASTNQTSMYLCASSHDRQPSQYEQYFGPGTRLTVT.

This clone was picked up a small number of times. The chain uses TRBV25-1 and TRBJ2-5; TRBD1 might be the D (7 bases). The CDR3 length is 16 residues. Germline CDR1 and CDR2: MGHDK and SYGVNS. The V end lost 8 bases, the J end lost 1 base, and 20 bases lay between the germline ends. The CDR3 sequence: CASGGTELGGQETQYF. CDR3 coding DNA: TGTGCCAGCGGAGGGACAGAACTTGGGGGCCAAGAGACCCAGTACTTC.

As regards this clone: The junction does not match germline at one end; this may be a read error. This sequence joins TRBV7-7 and TRBJ2-5; D might be TRBD2 (6 bases). The V gene's germline CDR1 is SSHAT and CDR2 FNYEAQ (reference sequence). The CDR3 consists of 15 residues. The CDR3 here is CASSPGLARQETQYF. The CDR3 DNA is TGTGCTAGCAGCCCCGGGCTAGCGCGCCAAGAGACCCAGTACTTC.

The chain carries TRBV7-6 and TRBJ2-7; 11 nucleotides align to TRBD1. Unmatched junction bases numbered 10, after V lost 3 bases and J lost 3 bases. The length of the CDR3 is 17 residues. Per the germline V gene, CDR1 is SGHVS and CDR2 is FNYEAQ. CDR3 region: CASSLDMTGTGGYEQYF. The CDR3 DNA reads as TGTGCCAGCAGCTTGGATATGACCGGGACAGGGGGCTACGAGCAGTACTTC.

The chain employs TRBV6-5 and TRBJ1-1; D gene ambiguous. V lost 0 bases and J 3 bases, leaving 2 bases between the germline ends. Germline-derived CDR1 and CDR2 are MNHEY and SVGAGI. The CDR3 runs 12 residues. The DNA for the CDR3 is TGTGCCAGCAGTTACTCCGACACTGAAGCTTTCTTT. Translating it yields CASSYSDTEAFF.

V is TRBV6-5 and J is TRBJ1-5; 7 nucleotides align to TRBD1. The germline V gene has CDR1 MNHEY and CDR2 SVGAGI. Trimming removed 6 bases from V and 7 bases from J; junction bases left unmatched: 12. CDR3 length equals 15 residues. In DNA, the CDR3 is TGTGCCAGCAGACCCGGACAGGCGGTGGGGCAGCCCCAGCATTTT. Its translation: CASRPGQAVGQPQHF.

This chain uses TRBV27 with TRBJ2-2; TRBD2 matches at 10 bases. The germline CDR1 and CDR2 sequences are MNHEY and SMNVEV (reference sequence). Trimming removed 4 bases from V and 6 bases from J; junction bases left unmatched: 5. CDR3 length: 15 residues. CDR3 protein: CASSSSGLAPGELFF. The CDR3, as DNA: TGTGCCAGCAGTTCCTCGGGACTAGCGCCCGGGGAGCTGTTTTTT.

This clone was observed a single time. V is TRBV10-3 and J is TRBJ2-3, with D maybe TRBD2 (6 bases). Germline CDR1 reads ENHRY; CDR2 reads SYGVKD. V was trimmed by 4 bases and J by 0 bases, leaving 14 bases between them. CDR3 length equals 16 residues. This CDR3 reads CAISGRGTFSTDTQYF. The CDR3 DNA reads as TGTGCCATCAGTGGTCGTGGGACTTTTAGCACAGATACGCAGTATTTT.

V and J are TRBV15 and TRBJ2-7, with 7 bases lining up with TRBD2. Germline V CDR1 and CDR2: LNHNV, YYDKDF (reference sequence). This CDR3 has 17 residues. V dropped 5 bases and J dropped 2; count of bases not matched to a gene: 15. CDR3 nucleotides: TGTGCCACCAGCGGAACCAACGGGGGGAAGCAGACCTACGAGCAGTACTTC. Its translation: CATSGTNGGKQTYEQYF. Combining the CDR3 with reference TRBV15 and TRBJ2-7 gives the whole variable domain DAMVIQNPRYQVTQFGKPVTLSCSQTLNHNVMYWYQQKSSQAPKLLFHYYDKDFNNEADTPDNFQSRRPNTSFCFLDIRSPGLGDTAMYLCATSGTNGGKQTYEQYFGPGTRLTVT.

This clone was picked up a small number of times. The rearrangement uses TRBV9 and TRBJ2-7; the match to TRBD1 covers 8 bases. V lost 4 bases, J lost 0 bases, and 3 bases stayed unmatched. The CDR3 is 14 residues long. Germline values: CDR1 SGDLS, CDR2 YYNGEE. CDR3 protein: CASSRTGISYEQYF. DNA for the CDR3: TGTGCCAGCAGCAGGACAGGGATCTCCTACGAGCAGTACTTC.

The genes are TRBV28 and TRBJ1-2, with D perhaps TRBD1 (6 bases). Looked up from germline, CDR1 is MDHEN and CDR2 is SYDVKM. Trimming pared 2 bases from V and 4 bases from J, leaving 8 bases between. The CDR3 sequence is 13 residues long. CDR3 coding DNA: TGTGCCAGCAGTTTAAACAGGGTCTATGGCTACACCTTC. Its translation: CASSLNRVYGYTF.

This clone was picked up a small number of times. This chain links TRBV27 with TRBJ2-7, with 10 positions matching TRBD2. J was trimmed by 1 base and V by 0 bases; bases with no gene match: 6. Germline V CDR1 and CDR2: MNHEY, SMNVEV (reference sequence). The CDR3 extends over 17 amino acids. The DNA for the CDR3 is TGTGCCAGCAGTTTATCCTGGACTAGCGGCTTTTCCTACGAGCAGTACTTC. Protein product: CASSLSWTSGFSYEQYF.

J is TRBJ2-1 and V is TRBV11-3; D possibly corresponds to TRBD2 (7 bases). This CDR3 has 13 residues. Trimming took off 5 bases at V and 11 bases at J, with 16 bases between the two ends. The V gene's germline CDR1 is SGHNT and CDR2 YENEEA. The CDR3 bases are TGTGCCAGCAGCCCCGGGGAGGGGGACAAGCAGTTCTTC. Its translation: CASSPGEGDKQFF. The complete variable domain, with remaining parts taken from reference TRBV11-3 and TRBJ2-1, reads EAGVVQSPRYKIIEKKQPVAFWCNPISGHNTLYWYLQNLGQGPELLIRYENEEAVDDSQLPKDRFSAERLKGVDSTLKIQPAELGDSAVYLCASSPGEGDKQFFGPGTRLTVL.

The CDR3 loop is CAWSVQGVNEQFF. In DNA form, the CDR3 reads TGTGCCTGGAGTGTACAGGGGGTCAATGAGCAGTTCTTC. J is TRBJ2-1 and V is TRBV30, with 8 nucleotides matching TRBD1. The CDR3 is 13 residues long. The ends lost 0 bases at V and 6 bases at J; junction bases unmatched: 1. CDR1 is GTSNPN, CDR2 SVGIG, per germline (reference sequence).

This chain connects TRBV13 to TRBJ1-1, with TRBD1 matching over 11 bases. V was pared by 4 bases and J by 3 bases, with 1 base of the junction left unmatched. The CDR3 is 14 residues long. The germline CDR1 and CDR2 sequences are PRHDT and FYEKMQ (reference sequence). The CDR3 DNA reads as TGTGCCAGCAGCTCGGGACAGGGGGACACTGAAGCTTTCTTT. It translates to CASSSGQGDTEAFF.

The V and J genes are TRBV4-2 and TRBJ1-2; 7 bases fit TRBD1. The CDR3 runs 15 residues. J lost 4 bases, V lost 0 bases, and 5 bases had no gene match. Germline assignment: CDR1 LGHNA and CDR2 YNFKEQ. The CDR3 sequence is CASSQDTGEIYGYTF. Here the CDR3 DNA reads TGTGCCAGCAGCCAAGACACAGGGGAGATCTATGGCTACACCTTC.